This TCR beta chain originates from a study of technical replicates of blood from several donors. Unmatched junction bases numbered 19, after V lost 8 bases and J lost 4 bases. Looked up from germline, CDR1 is MDHEN and CDR2 is SYDVKM. This CDR3 has 17 amino acids. Profiled with immunoSEQ multiplex PCR; TCRdb holds only in-frame clones, not every one. The repertoire holds around 83,000 clones, roughly 94% seen once, with about 0.26% in the top ten. The rearrangement uses TRBV28 and TRBJ2-7; 8 bases are a match to TRBD2. The clonotype originates from a human donor in good health. Sequenced input: T cells isolated from PBMCs. The CDR3 loop reads CASAPPGLAGSGYEQYF. CDR3 coding DNA: TGTGCCAGCGCACCCCCCGGGCTAGCGGGCTCTGGGTACGAGCAGTACTTC.